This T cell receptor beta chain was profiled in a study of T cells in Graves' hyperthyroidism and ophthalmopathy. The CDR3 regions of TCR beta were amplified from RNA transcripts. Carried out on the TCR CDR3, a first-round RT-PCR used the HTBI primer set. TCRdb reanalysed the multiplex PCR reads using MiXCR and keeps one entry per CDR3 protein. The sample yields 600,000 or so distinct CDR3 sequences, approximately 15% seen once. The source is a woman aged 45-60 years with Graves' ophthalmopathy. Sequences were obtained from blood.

CDR3 DNA: TGTGCCAGCAGCGTAGAGGGTAACCTAGCCAAAAACATTCAGTACTTC. It codes for CASSVEGNLAKNIQYF. V gene TRBV9 combines with J gene TRBJ2-4, with unresolved D. Germline loops: CDR1 SGDLS, CDR2 YYNGEE. The CDR3 is 16 amino acids. Trimming shortened V by 0 bases and J by 0 bases, and 10 bases separated the two germline ends.